This is a list of T cell receptor beta chains from one sample in a study of control samples from healthy donors and cancer patients. Only in-frame clones appear in the TCRdb table, and some are missing; sequencing was by immunoSEQ multiplex PCR. The sample contains about 160,000 clones, 70% to 90% of which appear only once. Sequencing was performed on blood. The receptors derive from a man between 25 and 39 years old in good health. Both conserved end residues are part of each CDR3. Each record gives: J gene, CDR3 length, clone size, V gene, D gene, CDR3 protein, CDR3 DNA. The D gene is left open where the match is weak. Size is omitted from some rows. Given values are once, few, many or a class for expanded clones.

>TRBJ2-7|13|.|TRBV27|.
CASSLGINYEQYF
TGTGCCAGCAGTCTAGGAATCAACTACGAGCAGTACTTC
>TRBJ2-5|14|once|TRBV5-4|TRBD1
CASSSDRVGGAQYF
TGTGCCAGCAGTTCGGACAGGGTTGGAGGGGCCCAGTACTTC
>TRBJ1-5|19|few|TRBV4-1|.
CASSQDGLAGGSYHQPQHF
TGCGCCAGCAGCCAAGACGGGTTGGCAGGCGGCAGTTACCATCAGCCCCAGCATTTT
>TRBJ2-3|14|once|TRBV4-1|.
CASMTRTGTDTQYF
TGCGCCAGTATGACCAGGACGGGCACAGATACGCAGTATTTT
>TRBJ1-3|17|.|TRBV6-2/TRBV6-3|.
CASSAINRLAAGNTIYF
TGTGCCAGCAGTGCCATAAATCGACTTGCTGCTGGAAACACCATATATTTT
>TRBJ1-3|16|.|TRBV4-1|.
CASSQAWRFSGNTIYF
TGCGCCAGCAGCCAAGCTTGGAGGTTCTCTGGAAACACCATATATTTT
>TRBJ2-1|17|once|TRBV29-1|TRBD2
CSVEGTSGRVPYNEQFF
TGCAGCGTTGAAGGTACTAGCGGGAGGGTTCCGTACAATGAGCAGTTCTTC
>TRBJ1-6|14|.|TRBV5-1|.
CASSLGADNSPLHF
TGCGCCAGCAGCTTGGGGGCAGACAATTCACCCCTCCACTTT
>TRBJ1-2|12|once|TRBV25-1|.
CASSESGAGYTF
TGTGCCAGCAGTGAATCAGGGGCTGGCTACACCTTC
>TRBJ1-1|14|.|TRBV7-6|.
CASSLAEGKTEAFF
TGTGCCAGCAGCTTAGCGGAGGGGAAGACTGAAGCTTTCTTT
>TRBJ2-1|14|.|TRBV19|.
CASSIDRQGREQFF
TGTGCCAGTAGTATAGATCGGCAGGGGCGTGAGCAGTTCTTC
>TRBJ2-3|19|.|TRBV21-1|.
CASSNREKAGGYRTDTQYF
TGTGCCAGCAGCAATAGGGAAAAAGCGGGCGGTTATCGCACAGATACGCAGTATTTT
>TRBJ2-3|12|few|TRBV9|TRBD2
CASGLAGDTQYF
TGTGCCAGCGGGCTAGCGGGAGATACGCAGTATTTT
>TRBJ2-2|14|once|TRBV5-8|.
CASSLRQAAGELFF
TGTGCCAGCAGCTTGAGACAGGCCGCCGGGGAGCTGTTTTTT
>TRBJ2-1|14|.|TRBV7-3|TRBD2
CASSTSGGRNEQFF
TGTGCCAGCAGCACTAGCGGGGGTCGTAATGAGCAGTTCTTC
>TRBJ2-7|13|.|TRBV29-1|.
CSAMTGNLYEQYF
TGCAGCGCCATGACCGGAAATCTATACGAGCAGTACTTC
>TRBJ2-1|14|.|TRBV7-3|.
CASSPGPSYNEQFF
TGTGCCAGCAGCCCAGGTCCCTCCTACAATGAGCAGTTCTTC
>TRBJ2-2|17|.|TRBV4-2|.
CASSLRLGVLDTGELFF
TGTGCCAGCAGCCTCCGTTTAGGGGTTTTAGACACCGGGGAGCTGTTTTTT
>TRBJ2-7|14|.|TRBV6-5|TRBD2
CASSLSGSGYEQYF
TGTGCCAGCAGTCTTAGCGGGAGTGGTTACGAGCAGTACTTC
>TRBJ1-6|13|.|TRBV5-1|.
CASSLGHNSPLHF
TGCGCCAGCAGCTTGGGTCATAATTCACCCCTCCACTTT
>TRBJ2-3|13|.|TRBV18|TRBD2
CASSPPGGDTQYF
TGTGCCAGCTCACCTCCGGGAGGAGATACGCAGTATTTT
>TRBJ2-7|13|.|TRBV18|.
CASSFRATYEQYF
TGTGCCAGCTCTTTCAGGGCCACCTACGAGCAGTACTTC
>TRBJ2-5|16|.|TRBV5-6|.
CASSQTIGVNQETQYF
TGTGCCAGCAGCCAGACAATAGGGGTAAACCAAGAGACCCAGTACTTC
>TRBJ1-1|16|.|TRBV6-2/TRBV6-3|.
CASSTRGGTMNTEAFF
TGTGCCAGCAGTACCCGAGGGGGAACAATGAACACTGAAGCTTTCTTT